The 30 T cell receptor beta chains listed next were all sequenced from one sample in a study of CD8 T cells in Susac syndrome. When the RNA was reverse transcribed, random hexamers were used with an input of about 0.5 to 1 ug. TCRdb re-called the immunoSEQ multiplex PCR reads with MiXCR, one entry per CDR3 protein. The table lists about 22,000 distinct CDR3 sequences, about 92% of them singletons. Sequenced sample: CD8+ T cells from PBMCs. These receptors were obtained from a human donor in good health.

V and J are TRBV27 and TRBJ1-3; D perhaps matches TRBD1 (5 bases). Per the germline V gene, CDR1 is MNHEY and CDR2 is SMNVEV (reference sequence). The CDR3 covers 18 residues. V dropped 6 bases and J dropped 4 bases, with 25 bases sitting between them. CDR3 nucleotides: TGTGCCAGCAGCCCCGGGGCCTCCAAGGGGTTACCAGGAAACACCATATATTTT. Its protein product is CASSPGASKGLPGNTIYF.

The rearrangement uses TRBV25-1 and TRBJ2-7; 10 bases match TRBD1. Germline loops: CDR1 MGHDK, CDR2 SYGVNS. The V and J ends lost 6 bases and 4 bases, in that order; junction bases with no gene match: 12. The CDR3 covers 16 residues. In DNA, the CDR3 is TGTGCCAGCAGCGCGGCCGGGACAGGGGAATTATACGAGCAGTACTTC. Its translation is CASSAAGTGELYEQYF.

This chain uses TRBV5-1 with TRBJ1-1; D unclear. This CDR3 spans 11 amino acids. The V end lost 4 bases, the J end lost 8 bases, and 9 bases lay between the germline ends. Germline CDR1 SGHRS, CDR2 YFSETQ. As DNA, the CDR3 is TGCGCCAGCAGCGGCGGGATGGAAGCTTTCTTT. This encodes CASSGGMEAFF. The full variable domain, its missing parts supplied by reference TRBV5-1 and TRBJ1-1, is KAGVTQTPRYLIKTRGQQVTLSCSPISGHRSVSWYQQTPGQGLQFLFEYFSETQRNKGNFPGRFSGRQFSNSRSEMNVSTLELGDSALYLCASSGGMEAFFGQGTRLTVV.

The V and J genes are TRBV7-2 and TRBJ2-7; perhaps TRBD2 as D (5 bases). This CDR3 contains 15 residues. Per germline, CDR1 SGHTA and CDR2 FQGNSA. V gave up 5 bases and J gave up 5 bases, with 19 bases separating them. CDR3 sequence reads: CASSPYASSQNEQYF. The CDR3 nucleotides read TGTGCCAGCAGCCCATATGCTAGCTCGCAGAACGAGCAGTACTTC.

The chain employs TRBV2 and TRBJ2-3; 11 bases are shared with TRBD2. The germline gives CDR1 SNHLY, CDR2 FYNNEI. The length of the CDR3 is 14 residues. The ends lost 8 bases at V and 5 bases at J; junction bases unmatched: 6. The CDR3 region has the DNA TGTGCCAGCCTTAGCGGGGGGGTAGGAGATACGCAGTATTTT. It translates to CASLSGGVGDTQYF.

The rearrangement joins TRBV6-4 to TRBJ1-6; D might be TRBD1 (5 bases). This CDR3 spans 13 amino acids. The germline V and J ends were trimmed by 3 bases and 5 bases, with 5 bases remaining between them. The V gene's germline CDR1 is MRHNA and CDR2 SNTAGT. CDR3 region: CASSEDNNSPLHF. The DNA for the CDR3 is TGTGCCAGCAGTGAGGACAATAATTCACCCCTCCACTTT.

This clonotype was seen only once. The rearrangement joins TRBV11-2 to TRBJ2-1, with D possibly TRBD1 on 6 matching bases. V gave up 5 bases and J gave up 0 bases, with 26 bases separating them. CDR3 length: 20 amino acids. CDR1 SGHAT and CDR2 FQNNGV come from the germline V gene. The CDR3 DNA is TGTGCCAGCAGCCTTTTACGGGACAAATCCCTCCCGAGCTCCTACAATGAGCAGTTCTTC. Its protein is CASSLLRDKSLPSSYNEQFF.

This chain joins TRBV27 and TRBJ1-1; 7 bases align to TRBD1. CDR1 is MNHEY and CDR2 is SMNVEV in the germline V gene (reference sequence). V was pared by 5 bases and J by 4 bases, with 13 bases of the junction left unmatched. CDR3 length equals 16 residues. DNA for the CDR3: TGTGCCAGCAGTCGACCGCCCAGGGGGGGCGGCACTGAAGCTTTCTTT. It is translated as CASSRPPRGGGTEAFF.

Of note for this clonotype: Mismatch with germline at one junction end may stem from a read error. The rearrangement links TRBV9 to TRBJ2-5; D call uncertain. Germline loops: CDR1 SGDLS, CDR2 YYNGEE. The CDR3 is 8 amino acids. CDR3 nucleotides: TGTGCCAGCAGGGATCAAAACTTC. Its protein is CASRDQNF.

The chain carries TRBV2 and TRBJ2-1; D not resolved. Trimming took 8 bases from V and 0 from J, leaving 5 bases between them. The length of the CDR3 is 12 residues. Germline loops: CDR1 SNHLY, CDR2 FYNNEI. The CDR3 reads CASRPSYNEQFF. The CDR3 DNA reads as TGTGCCAGCCGCCCCTCCTACAATGAGCAGTTCTTC.

V and J are TRBV6-2 or TRBV6-3 and TRBJ1-1; 9 bases line up with TRBD1. J lost 6 bases, V lost 0 bases, and 5 bases had no gene match. CDR3 length equals 15 residues. The germline V gene encodes CDR1 MNHEY and CDR2 SVGEGT. The CDR3 nucleotides are TGTGCCAGCAGTTACTCCGGACAGGGGATGGCTGAAGCTTTCTTT. It is translated as CASSYSGQGMAEAFF.

The gene calls are TRBV5-1 and TRBJ2-6; maybe TRBD1 (6 bases). CDR1 and CDR2 from the germline V gene are SGHRS and YFSETQ. The CDR3 extends over 16 amino acids. With 4 bases removed from V and 0 bases from J, the gap between germline ends came to 11 bases. In DNA form, the CDR3 reads TGCGCCAGCAGCCCCCAGGGGATCTCTGGGGCCAACGTCCTGACTTTC. The encoded protein is CASSPQGISGANVLTF.

The chain carries TRBV7-9 and TRBJ2-5; D not certain. Germline V CDR1 and CDR2: SEHNR, FQNEAQ (reference sequence). Trimming pared 2 bases from V and 1 base from J, leaving 11 bases between. The CDR3 is 15 residues long. The CDR3 sequence: CASSLRTNPQETQYF. The CDR3 nucleotides read TGTGCCAGCAGCTTAAGGACGAACCCCCAAGAGACCCAGTACTTC.

The chain combines TRBV9 with TRBJ1-1, with D unclear. This CDR3 contains 13 residues. Germline loops: CDR1 SGDLS, CDR2 YYNGEE. Trimming took off 0 bases at V and 4 bases at J, with 7 bases between the two ends. The CDR3 coding sequence is TGTGCCAGCAGCGTAGACTGGGGCACTGAAGCTTTCTTT. Translation: CASSVDWGTEAFF.

The chain recombines TRBV27 with TRBJ2-7; TRBD1 aligns across 7 bases. Looked up from germline, CDR1 is MNHEY and CDR2 is SMNVEV (reference sequence). V lost 2 bases, J lost 7 bases, and 5 bases stayed unmatched. CDR3 length: 13 residues. CDR3 loop: CASSLGQAREQYF. The CDR3, as DNA: TGTGCCAGCAGTTTAGGACAGGCAAGGGAGCAGTACTTC.

This clonotype was picked up one time. V usage is TRBV7-9 and J usage is TRBJ2-5; 7 bases fit TRBD2. Germline CDR1 reads SEHNR; CDR2 reads FQNEAQ (reference sequence). The junction had 5 bases not matched to a gene; V was cut back by 5 bases and J by 2 bases. The CDR3 length is 14 residues. CDR3 in DNA: TGTGCCAGCAGCCTTGAGCGGGGACAAGAGACCCAGTACTTC. This gives the protein CASSLERGQETQYF.

This chain connects TRBV6-2 or TRBV6-3 to TRBJ2-1, with TRBD1 matching 9 bases. The CDR3 totals 16 residues. Germline CDR1 MNHEY, CDR2 SVGEGT. J gave up 7 bases and V 2 bases, and 9 bases lay outside the gene matches. CDR3 residues: CASSYTHRGRDNEQFF. The CDR3 DNA follows: TGTGCCAGCAGTTACACCCACAGGGGGCGGGATAATGAGCAGTTCTTC.

The V call is TRBV5-5, the J call TRBJ2-1, with D perhaps assigned TRBD1 or TRBD2 (7 bases each). The germline V gene encodes CDR1 SGHKS and CDR2 YYEKEE (reference sequence). The CDR3 runs to 16 residues. The V and J ends lost 4 bases and 1 base respectively, with 15 bases between them. In DNA, the CDR3 is TGTGCCAGCAGCGGGGAGGGGGCAAGGTCCTACAATGAGCAGTTCTTC. Its translation is CASSGEGARSYNEQFF.

The chain carries TRBV12-3 or TRBV12-4 and TRBJ1-3; TRBD1 matches at 7 bases. The J segment lost 4 bases and the V segment lost 6 bases, leaving 3 bases of the junction unmatched. CDR3 length equals 13 residues. The CDR3, as DNA: TGTGCCAGCAGAGGGGGCCCAGGAAACACCATATATTTT. Protein sequence: CASRGGPGNTIYF.

This sequence joins TRBV20-1 and TRBJ2-5; 9 bases line up with TRBD2. J was trimmed by 6 bases and V by 4 bases; bases with no gene match: 21. Germline values: CDR1 DFQATT, CDR2 SNEGSKA (reference sequence). The CDR3 spans 18 residues. The CDR3 DNA reads TGCAGTGCTAACCCGGGACTAGCTGATCCCGGGACACAAAAGACCCAGTACTTC. It codes for CSANPGLADPGTQKTQYF.

The chain couples TRBV6-2 or TRBV6-3 to TRBJ2-7; D may be TRBD2 (6 bases). The germline V gene encodes CDR1 MNHEY and CDR2 SVGEGT. The length of the CDR3 is 14 residues. V was pared by 5 bases and J by 3 bases, with 14 bases between. The DNA of the CDR3 is TGTGCCAGCAGTCGGCTGGGGGGTAGCTACGAGCAGTACTTC. Translation: CASSRLGGSYEQYF.

The genes are TRBV7-9 and TRBJ1-5; unclear D gene. V was shortened by 6 bases and J by 11 bases, with 17 bases between the two germline ends. The CDR3 consists of 13 residues. Germline V gives CDR1 SEHNR, CDR2 FQNEAQ (reference sequence). CDR3 coding DNA: TGTGCCAGCAGTACGGGCCCACGCCGGGCCCAGCATTTT. Its protein is CASSTGPRRAQHF.

CDR3 sequence (DNA): TGTGCCAGCAGCTTAGTGAGACCACCTATGAACACTGAAGCTTTCTTT. As protein: CASSLVRPPMNTEAFF. The genes are TRBV7-8 and TRBJ1-1, with unresolved D. Trimming pared 1 base from V and 0 bases from J, leaving 12 bases between. The germline V gene has CDR1 SGHVS and CDR2 FQNEAQ. The CDR3 contains 16 residues. The full variable domain, with the rest looked up from reference TRBV7-8 and TRBJ1-1, is GAGVSQSPRYKVAKRGQDVALRCDPISGHVSLFWYQQALGQGPEFLTYFQNEAQLDKSGLPSDRFFAERPEGSVSTLKIQRTQQEDSAVYLCASSLVRPPMNTEAFFGQGTRLTVV.

The V gene is TRBV7-9, the J gene TRBJ2-5, with a possible D match to TRBD1 (5 bases). The germline CDR1 and CDR2 sequences are SEHNR and FQNEAQ (reference sequence). Between the trimmed V and J ends, which lost 0 bases and 5 bases, there was a span of 10 bases. The CDR3 consists of 14 residues. Written as DNA, the CDR3 is TGTGCCAGCAGCTTAGCCAGGGATGGGGAGACCCAGTACTTC. This encodes CASSLARDGETQYF.

V is TRBV6-2 or TRBV6-3 and J is TRBJ2-1; 10 bases are shared with TRBD2. Germline trimming cut 0 bases from V and 6 bases from J; bases unmatched to any gene: 5. The CDR3 contains 16 residues. Germline V CDR1 and CDR2: MNHEY, SVGEGT. This CDR3 is CASSYSIAGGFNEQFF. The CDR3 DNA reads as TGTGCCAGCAGTTACTCGATAGCGGGGGGCTTCAATGAGCAGTTCTTC.

The chain is built from TRBV29-1 and TRBJ2-5; D is uncertain. This CDR3 has 11 amino acids. Deletions cut 7 bases from V and 13 bases from J, with 19 bases between. CDR1 SQVTM and CDR2 ANQGSEA come from the germline V gene. In DNA form, the CDR3 reads TGCAGCGCAAGACTGTGGGATAGTCGGTACTTC. It yields the protein CSARLWDSRYF.

The gene calls are TRBV12-3 or TRBV12-4 and TRBJ1-2; the D is unclear. The CDR3 is 13 amino acids. Deletions cut 1 base from V and 8 bases from J, with 11 bases between. For the CDR3, the DNA is TGTGCCAGCAGTTTAGGGCCATCATGGGGCTACACCTTC. This sequence encodes CASSLGPSWGYTF.

The rearrangement links TRBV7-9 to TRBJ2-7; D possibly corresponds to TRBD1 (5 bases). In germline, CDR1 is SEHNR, CDR2 FQNEAQ (reference sequence). The V and J ends lost 1 base and 6 bases respectively, with 10 bases between them. This CDR3 is 13 amino acids long. The CDR3 region is CASSLGRAIEQYF. CDR3 sequence (DNA): TGTGCCAGCAGCTTAGGCAGGGCGATCGAGCAGTACTTC. The variable domain in full, with the rest retrieved from reference TRBV7-9 and TRBJ2-7, is DTGVSQNPRHKITKRGQNVTFRCDPISEHNRLYWYRQTLGQGPEFLTYFQNEAQLEKSRLLSDRFSAERPKGSFSTLEIQRTEQGDSAMYLCASSLGRAIEQYFGPGTRLTVT.

This chain links TRBV6-6 with TRBJ2-7; maybe TRBD2 (6 bases). The V end was cut by 6 bases, the J end by 3 bases, with 12 bases between. Germline assignment: CDR1 MNHNY and CDR2 SVGAGI (reference sequence). CDR3 length: 13 amino acids. The CDR3 loop is CASSHGGDYEQYF. The CDR3 nucleotides are TGTGCCAGCAGCCACGGAGGGGACTACGAGCAGTACTTC.

The chain links TRBV9 to TRBJ2-5; D is ambiguous. The germline V gene has CDR1 SGDLS and CDR2 YYNGEE. V lost 4 bases and J lost 2, with 9 bases in between. The CDR3 has 13 residues. CDR3 in DNA: TGTGCCAGCAGCCGACCCCTACAAGAGACCCAGTACTTC. This encodes CASSRPLQETQYF. The variable domain in full, completed from reference TRBV9 and TRBJ2-5, reads DSGVTQTPKHLITATGQRVTLRCSPRSGDLSVYWYQQSLDQGLQFLIQYYNGEERAKGNILERFSAQQFPDLHSELNLSSLELGDSALYFCASSRPLQETQYFGPGTRLLVL.